The present TCR beta chain was sequenced within a study of CD8+ T cells in alopecia areata. Study information: Oral tofacitinib, 5 to 10 mg twice daily, was given in an open-label trial.

Whole-study results and caveats: Lesional scalp, notably in alopecia totalis/universalis, had clonality above that of normal scalp. Tissue-resident alphabeta T cells belonging to normal skin likewise get sequenced within scalp specimens.

The CDR3 totals 13 residues. Between the trimmed V and J ends, which lost 1 base and 6 bases, there was a span of 9 bases. In germline, CDR1 is LGHNT, CDR2 FRNRAP. Points on this clone: The antigen remains undetermined.

Peripheral blood and lesional scalp punch biopsies came from alopecia areata patients. cDNA serving as the sequencing template came from extracted, reverse transcribed RNA. Sequencing was performed with immunoSEQ multiplex PCR; in TCRdb, only in-frame clones are kept and a portion is missing. The profile shows about 97,000 clones, about two fifths of them singletons. The chain carries TRBV12-5 and TRBJ1-2; D is possibly TRBD1 (6 bases). This TCR was sampled from a human donor with alopecia areata. The sequenced sample consisted of CD4+ T cells sorted from blood. The CDR3 DNA reads as TGTGCTAGTGGTTTGGCCGGGACACATGGCTACACCTTC. As protein: CASGLAGTHGYTF.